A selection of T cell receptor beta chains follows, all from one sample in a study of CD8 T cells in Susac syndrome. One entry per CDR3 protein results from TCRdb running MiXCR on the immunoSEQ multiplex PCR reads. The sample includes some 120,000 distinct CDR3 sequences, around 95% seen only once; the top ten take approximately 0.22%. Specimen: CD8+ T cells from PBMCs. These receptors came from a human donor with Susac syndrome. Both conserved end residues are part of each CDR3. A D gene is named only where the DNA matches it firmly. Clone size is shown for a subset of rows, as once, few, many or a class of expanded clone.

j_call v_call clone_size d_call cdr3_aa cdr3_nt
TRBJ2-4 TRBV11-2 NA NA CASSRQGGKNIQYF TGTGCCAGCAGTCGACAGGGAGGCAAAAACATTCAGTACTTC
TRBJ2-1 TRBV5-1 NA TRBD1 CASSFRTGPYNEQFF TGCGCCAGCAGCTTTCGGACAGGGCCCTACAATGAGCAGTTCTTC
TRBJ1-3 TRBV9 once NA CASSEASRADTIYF TGTGCCAGCAGCGAGGCCAGCCGGGCCGACACCATATATTTT
TRBJ2-1 TRBV4-1 NA NA CASSQESGINNEQFF TGCGCCAGCAGCCAAGAGTCCGGAATTAACAATGAGCAGTTCTTC
TRBJ2-1 TRBV13 NA TRBD2 CASSAAREGLRNEQFF TGTGCCAGCAGCGCCGCCCGGGAGGGCCTCAGAAATGAGCAGTTCTTC
TRBJ2-7 TRBV30 NA NA CAWSSAGSYEQYF TGTGCCTGGAGTTCTGCGGGATCCTACGAGCAGTACTTC
TRBJ2-7 TRBV28 NA NA CASSLSRVYEQYF TGTGCCAGCAGTTTATCTCGGGTCTACGAGCAGTACTTC
TRBJ2-2 TRBV6-4 NA NA CASSDGTENTGELFF TGTGCCAGCAGTGATGGGACCGAGAACACCGGGGAGCTGTTTTTT
TRBJ2-7 TRBV12-3/TRBV12-4 NA TRBD2 CARRGGCYEQYF TGTGCCAGGCGGGGGGGCTGCTACGAGCAGTACTTC
TRBJ2-2 TRBV30 NA NA CAWSDGVRDTGELFF TGTGCCTGGAGTGATGGGGTTAGGGACACCGGGGAGCTGTTTTTT
TRBJ1-2 TRBV28 NA NA CASSLSTVDFNYGYTF TGTGCCAGCAGTTTAAGCACAGTAGATTTTAACTATGGCTACACCTTC
TRBJ1-2 TRBV6-2/TRBV6-3 NA NA CASSYSSDPNYGYTF TGTGCCAGCAGTTACTCCTCCGACCCCAACTATGGCTACACCTTC
TRBJ2-5 TRBV25-1 NA TRBD2 CASGTSSNQETQYF TGTGCCAGCGGGACTAGCAGTAACCAAGAGACCCAGTACTTC
TRBJ2-1 TRBV7-3 NA NA CASSSTTYNEQFF TGTGCCAGCAGCTCAACCACCTACAATGAGCAGTTCTTC
TRBJ2-7 TRBV4-3 NA NA CASSQGSGEQYF TGCGCCAGCAGCCAAGGGTCCGGCGAGCAGTACTTC
TRBJ1-1 TRBV30 NA NA CAWSVAPNTEAFF TGTGCCTGGAGTGTAGCCCCGAACACTGAAGCTTTCTTT
TRBJ1-1 TRBV20-1 NA NA CSASWGTEAFF TGCAGTGCCAGTTGGGGGACTGAAGCTTTCTTT
TRBJ2-2 TRBV7-9 NA TRBD1 CASSLPEPTGTAGELFF TGTGCCAGCAGCTTACCGGAACCGACAGGGACGGCCGGGGAGCTGTTTTTT
TRBJ2-1 TRBV20-1 NA TRBD2 CSARDLKRESYNEQFF TGCAGTGCTAGAGATTTGAAGCGGGAGTCCTACAATGAGCAGTTCTTC
TRBJ2-7 TRBV2 NA TRBD1 CASSKPNAPGQGYEQYF TGTGCCAGCAGTAAACCCAACGCGCCGGGACAGGGGTACGAGCAGTACTTC
TRBJ2-5 TRBV28 NA TRBD2 CASNYRPGTSGDQETQYF TGTGCCAGCAACTACCGCCCGGGGACTAGCGGGGACCAAGAGACCCAGTACTTC
TRBJ2-7 TRBV19 NA NA CASSMAGTSDYEQYF TGTGCCAGTAGTATGGCCGGGACGTCAGACTACGAGCAGTACTTC
TRBJ2-1 TRBV4-1 once TRBD2 CASSQRSGGAYNEQFF TGCGCCAGCAGCCAGCGGAGCGGGGGGGCCTACAATGAGCAGTTCTTC